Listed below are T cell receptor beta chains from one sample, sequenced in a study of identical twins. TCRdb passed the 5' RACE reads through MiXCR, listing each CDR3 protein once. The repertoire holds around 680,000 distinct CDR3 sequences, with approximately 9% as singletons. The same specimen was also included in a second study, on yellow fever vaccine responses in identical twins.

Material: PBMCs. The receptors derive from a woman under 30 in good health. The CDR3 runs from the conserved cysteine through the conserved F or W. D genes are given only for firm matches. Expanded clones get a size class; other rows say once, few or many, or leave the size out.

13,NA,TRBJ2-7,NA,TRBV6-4,TGTGCCAGCAGTGACTCGGCCGGCTACGAGCAGTACTTC,CASSDSAGYEQYF
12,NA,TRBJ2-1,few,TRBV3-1,TGTGCCAGCAGCCGCCGGAGAAATGAGCAGTTCTTC,CASSRRRNEQFF
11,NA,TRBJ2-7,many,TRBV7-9,TGTGCCAGCACGCGAGGGGACGAGCAGTACTTC,CASTRGDEQYF
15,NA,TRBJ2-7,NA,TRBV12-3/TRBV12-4,TGTGCCAGCAGTTTAGGCACAGACCCCATAAACGAGCAGTACTTC,CASSLGTDPINEQYF
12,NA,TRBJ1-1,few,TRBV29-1,TGCAGCGTGGTGGCAGAGAACACTGAAGCTTTCTTT,CSVVAENTEAFF
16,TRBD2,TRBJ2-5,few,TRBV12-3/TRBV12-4,TGTGCCAGCAGTTTTTCTTCTAGCGGGAGGGGAGAGACCCAGTACTTC,CASSFSSSGRGETQYF
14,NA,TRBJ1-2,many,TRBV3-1,TGTGCCAGCAGCCAAGACGGGGGGGTCCATGGCTACACCTTC,CASSQDGGVHGYTF
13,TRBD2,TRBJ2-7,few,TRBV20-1,TGCAGCAGGCTAGCGGCTAGCTCCTACGAGCAGTACTTC,CSRLAASSYEQYF
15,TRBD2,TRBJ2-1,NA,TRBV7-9,TGTGCCAGCAGCCGGATTTGGGGGGGGGACAATGAGCAGTTCTTC,CASSRIWGGDNEQFF
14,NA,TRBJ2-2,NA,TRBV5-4,TGTGCCAGCAGCCCGACAGTTTACACCGGGGAGCTGTTTTTT,CASSPTVYTGELFF
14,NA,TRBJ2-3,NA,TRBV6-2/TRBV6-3,TGTGCCAGCAGCCCCTCTAGGGAATCAGATACGCAGTATTTT,CASSPSRESDTQYF